This TCR beta chain is from a study of graft-versus-host responses after intestinal transplantation. About the research overall: Transplant types were multivisceral, liver-intestinal, or isolated intestinal. Every transplant recipient was induced with anti-thymocyte globulin, then maintained on tacrolimus and steroids for two to four years.

The repertoire was sequenced with immunoSEQ multiplex PCR; TCRdb's copy has only in-frame clones and lacks some. The repertoire holds 130,000 or so clones, around nine tenths seen once, with about 0.19% in the top ten. Regarding the study as a whole: Recipient marrow showed GvH clones, some seen first in ileum or blood. Among circulating GvH clones, peak levels were associated with early post-transplant declines in HvG clones.

Germline V gene lookup returns CDR1 MNHNY and CDR2 SVGAGI (reference sequence). J was trimmed by 7 bases and V by 5 bases; bases with no gene match: 14. The CDR3 consists of 16 residues. As regards this clone: Its antigen remains unidentified.

This specimen was unstimulated CD4+ T cells sorted from spleen or lymph node cells, taken before intestinal transplant. The TCR comes from a human donor who received an intestinal transplant. The J gene is TRBJ2-1, the V gene TRBV6-6, with 7 bases that match TRBD1. The CDR3 reads CASSPRQGIPGNEQFF. In DNA, the CDR3 is TGTGCCAGCAGTCCACGACAGGGAATTCCGGGTAATGAGCAGTTCTTC.